Sample share makes the clone carrying this T cell receptor (beta chain) medium-sized. Its target is not known. The CDR3 spans 15 residues. Trimming removed 5 bases from V and 4 bases from J; junction bases left unmatched: 7. This specimen belongs to a study of metastatic and nonmetastatic thyroid tumors. Across the study: Repertoire comparison spanned blood and tumor or nodule tissue of malignant and benign thyroid patients.

Study processing details: For papillary thyroid cancer, a distant-metastasis classifier was constructed from CDR3 differences observed across clinicopathological groups. TCRdb called clones again from the PCR reads with MiXCR. TCRdb's processing, not the authors', yielded these V and J calls. The sample has 13,000 to 15,000 clones; roughly 25% are singletons. Patients were all untreated before their thyroid surgery. Regarding the study as a whole: Reportedly, malignant thyroid tumors had significantly higher TCR beta diversity than benign nodules, in blood and tumor.

The chain recombines TRBV12-3 or TRBV12-4 with TRBJ2-2; TRBD2 matches at 7 bases. The sequenced material came from tumor tissue. This clonotype was sampled from a female donor with papillary thyroid cancer or a benign thyroid nodule (not recorded which). Some clones in this sample may be carry-over from other donors' samples. CDR3 sequence reads: CASSPGLVSTGELFF. In nucleotides, the CDR3 is TGTGCCAGCAGTCCCGGACTAGTCTCCACCGGGGAGCTGTTTTTT.